The clone carrying this TCR beta chain was seen repeatedly, ten times or more. The sample is drawn from a study of blood T cells in healthy people across ages. Through a sample-barcoded 5' primer and a J-beta primer mix, a second PCR was run for roughly 7 to 11 cycles. In TCRdb, the 5' RACE reads were re-called with MiXCR into one record per CDR3 protein. The data show around 1,800,000 distinct CDR3 sequences, about two fifths seen once. The CDR3 runs to 13 residues. CDR1 SQVTM and CDR2 ANQGSEA come from the germline V gene. The V gene lost 6 bases and the J gene lost 2 bases, with 14 bases spanning the gap.

This TCR derives from a human donor in good health. The V gene is TRBV29-1, the J gene TRBJ2-7, with TRBD2 as a possible D gene (6 bases). Input material: blood. CDR3 residues: CSVASSGAYEQYF. As DNA, the CDR3 is TGCAGCGTGGCCAGTTCGGGGGCCTACGAGCAGTACTTC.